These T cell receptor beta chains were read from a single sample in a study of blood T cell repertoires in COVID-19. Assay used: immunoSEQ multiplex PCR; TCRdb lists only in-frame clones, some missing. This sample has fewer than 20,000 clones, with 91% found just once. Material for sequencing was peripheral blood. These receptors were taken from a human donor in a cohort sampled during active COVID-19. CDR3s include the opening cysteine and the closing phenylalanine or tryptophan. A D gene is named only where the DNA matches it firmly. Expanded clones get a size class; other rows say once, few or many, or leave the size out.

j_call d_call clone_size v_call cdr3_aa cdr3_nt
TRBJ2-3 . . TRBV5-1 CASSRQPGGSTDTQYF TGCGCCAGCAGCCGCCAGCCCGGGGGTAGCACAGATACGCAGTATTTT
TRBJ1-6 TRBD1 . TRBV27 CASRLQGNSYNSPLHF TGTGCCAGCAGGCTACAGGGGAATTCCTATAATTCACCCCTCCACTTT
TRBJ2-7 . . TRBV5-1 CASSLAGQFYEQYF TGCGCCAGCAGCTTGGCTGGACAGTTCTACGAGCAGTACTTC
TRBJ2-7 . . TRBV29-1 CSVGGQHGAYEQYF TGCAGCGTTGGGGGTCAGCACGGGGCCTACGAGCAGTACTTC
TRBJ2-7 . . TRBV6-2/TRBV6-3 CASSYPSLGSYEQYF TGTGCCAGCAGTTACCCTTCTCTAGGCTCCTACGAGCAGTACTTC
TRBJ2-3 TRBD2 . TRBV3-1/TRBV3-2 CASRPSGSLDTQYF TGTGCCAGCAGGCCTAGCGGGAGTTTAGATACGCAGTATTTT
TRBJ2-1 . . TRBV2 CASSGGIPNEQFF TGTGCCAGCAGTGGCGGTATCCCCAATGAGCAGTTCTTC
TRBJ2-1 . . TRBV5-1 CASSAGKGIVEQFF TGCGCCAGCAGCGCCGGTAAGGGGATCGTTGAGCAGTTCTTC
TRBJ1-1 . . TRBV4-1 CASSQPWRGDTEAFF TGCGCCAGCAGCCAACCATGGCGGGGGGACACTGAAGCTTTCTTT
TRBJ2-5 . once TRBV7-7 CASSFGTGVQETQYF TGTGCTAGCAGCTTTGGGACGGGAGTACAAGAGACCCAGTACTTC
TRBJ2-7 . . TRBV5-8 CASSLVSGQYF TGTGCCAGCAGCTTGGTCTCCGGGCAGTACTTC
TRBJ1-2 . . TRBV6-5 CASSYSRLSGYTF TGTGCCAGCAGTTACTCGAGGTTGAGCGGCTACACCTTC
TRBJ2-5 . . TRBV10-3 CAISEEGRGETQYF TGTGCCATCAGTGAAGAGGGTCGTGGGGAGACCCAGTACTTC
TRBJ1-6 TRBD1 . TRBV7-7 CASSTPGQGNSPLHF TGTGCTAGCAGCACTCCGGGACAGGGTAATTCACCCCTCCACTTT
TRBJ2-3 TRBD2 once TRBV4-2 CASSRLPLAGAEGTDTQYF TGTGCCAGCAGCCGCCTACCGCTAGCGGGGGCCGAGGGGACAGATACGCAGTATTTT
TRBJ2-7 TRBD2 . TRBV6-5 CASRTRGETYEQYF TGTGCCAGCCGGACGCGGGGGGAAACCTACGAGCAGTACTTC
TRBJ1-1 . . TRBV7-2 CASSLYRANTEAFF TGTGCCAGCAGCCTATACAGGGCGAACACTGAAGCTTTCTTT
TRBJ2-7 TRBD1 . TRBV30 CAWSRGQGASYEQYF TGTGCCTGGAGTCGGGGACAGGGGGCATCCTACGAGCAGTACTTC
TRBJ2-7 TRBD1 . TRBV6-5 CASSLGQGAFYEQYF TGTGCCAGCAGTCTGGGACAGGGGGCGTTTTACGAGCAGTACTTC
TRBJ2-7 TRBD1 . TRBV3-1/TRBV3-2 CASSQEGQGPYEQYF TGTGCCAGCAGCCAAGAGGGACAGGGACCTTACGAGCAGTACTTC
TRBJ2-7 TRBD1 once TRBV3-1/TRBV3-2 CASSPGTGYYEQYF TGTGCCAGCAGCCCCGGGACAGGGTACTACGAGCAGTACTTC
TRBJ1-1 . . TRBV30 CAWNTGSTEAFF TGTGCCTGGAACACAGGGAGCACTGAAGCTTTCTTT
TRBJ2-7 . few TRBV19 CASSILGSEQYF TGTGCCAGTAGTATACTAGGATCCGAGCAGTACTTC
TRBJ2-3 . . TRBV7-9 CASSFGERATDTQYF TGTGCCAGCAGCTTCGGGGAGAGGGCCACAGATACGCAGTATTTT
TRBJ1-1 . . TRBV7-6 CASSLGAPGGGTEAFF TGTGCCAGCAGCTTAGGGGCCCCGGGGGGTGGAACTGAAGCTTTCTTT
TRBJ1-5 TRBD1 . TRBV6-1 CASSVGTGRRSNQPQHF TGTGCCAGCAGTGTTGGGACAGGGAGGCGAAGCAATCAGCCCCAGCATTTT
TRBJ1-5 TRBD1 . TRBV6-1 CASSDLAETGGRYQPQHF TGTGCCAGCAGTGATCTGGCCGAGACAGGGGGAAGGTATCAGCCCCAGCATTTT
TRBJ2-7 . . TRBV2 CASSAGSFSSYEQYF TGTGCCAGCAGTGCGGGGTCCTTTAGCTCCTACGAGCAGTACTTC
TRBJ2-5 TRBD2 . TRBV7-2 CASRRGGLETQYF TGTGCCAGCAGACGGGGGGGCCTGGAGACCCAGTACTTC
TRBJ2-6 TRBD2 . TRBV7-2 CASSLGPAGGSGANVLTF TGTGCCAGCAGCTTAGGTCCAGCGGGGGGATCTGGGGCCAACGTCCTGACTTTC
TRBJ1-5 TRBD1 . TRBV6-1 CASSEETGLTNQPQHF TGTGCCAGCAGTGAAGAGACAGGGCTGACTAATCAGCCCCAGCATTTT
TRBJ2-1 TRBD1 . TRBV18 CASSLGADRILYNEQFF TGTGCCAGCTCACTGGGGGCGGACAGGATACTCTACAATGAGCAGTTCTTC
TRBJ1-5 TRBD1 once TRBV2 CASSEGNRGQPQHF TGTGCCAGCAGTGAAGGGAACAGGGGGCAGCCCCAGCATTTT
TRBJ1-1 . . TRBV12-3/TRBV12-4 CASSPGGTEAFF TGTGCCAGCAGTCCTGGGGGGACTGAAGCTTTCTTT
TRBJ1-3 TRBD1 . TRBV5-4 CASSLDRAGNTIYF TGTGCCAGCAGTCTGGACAGGGCTGGAAACACCATATATTTT
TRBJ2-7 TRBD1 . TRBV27 CASSGTGFEQYF TGTGCCAGCAGTGGGACAGGCTTCGAGCAGTACTTC
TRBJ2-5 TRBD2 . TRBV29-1 CSVGGADSGGTQETQYF TGCAGCGTTGGGGGAGCTGATTCCGGGGGGACCCAAGAGACCCAGTACTTC
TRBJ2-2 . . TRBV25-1 CASSDAGGNTGELFF TGTGCCAGCAGTGATGCCGGGGGGAACACCGGGGAGCTGTTTTTT
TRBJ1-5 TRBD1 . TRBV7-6 CASSERPGTGGSNQPQHF TGTGCCAGCAGCGAGCGCCCCGGGACAGGGGGGAGCAATCAGCCCCAGCATTTT
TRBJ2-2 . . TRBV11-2 CASSPGLPRVSGELFF TGTGCCAGCAGCCCGGGACTCCCCAGGGTGAGCGGGGAGCTGTTTTTT
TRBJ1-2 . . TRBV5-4 CASNPLGQPNYGYTF TGTGCCAGCAACCCTTTAGGACAGCCAAACTATGGCTACACCTTC
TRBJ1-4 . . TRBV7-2 CASRGGMEEKLFF TGTGCCAGCAGAGGAGGGATGGAAGAAAAACTGTTTTTT
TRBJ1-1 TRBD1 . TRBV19 CASSPLDRGNTEAFF TGTGCCAGTAGTCCCCTGGACAGGGGGAACACTGAAGCTTTCTTT
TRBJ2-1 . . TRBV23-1 CASSHHSRKGAYNEQFF TGCGCCAGCAGTCACCACAGCAGGAAAGGGGCCTACAATGAGCAGTTCTTC
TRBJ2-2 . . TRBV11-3 CASSLFRPGAGELFF TGTGCCAGCAGCTTGTTTCGTCCGGGGGCCGGGGAGCTGTTTTTT
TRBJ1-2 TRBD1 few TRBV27 CASSFPGGGYTF TGTGCCAGCAGTTTCCCAGGGGGAGGCTACACCTTC
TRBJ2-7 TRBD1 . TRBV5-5 CASSWTTGGEQYF TGTGCCAGCAGCTGGACGACAGGGGGCGAGCAGTACTTC